These 25 T cell receptor beta chains share one sample of origin, sequenced in a study of blood T cell repertoires in COVID-19. The table came from immunoSEQ multiplex PCR; TCRdb's copy has only in-frame clones and leaves some out. The sample yields about 170,000 clones, approximately 84% seen once. The sample was peripheral blood. The receptors were gathered from an elderly woman with acute or convalescent COVID-19.

This chain connects TRBV5-1 to TRBJ2-1, with a weak D call TRBD1 (6 bases). Per the germline V gene, CDR1 is SGHRS and CDR2 is YFSETQ. Trimming stripped 0 bases from V and 0 bases from J, with 7 bases between. The CDR3 consists of 15 residues. The CDR3 region is CASSLEDSSYNEQFF. The CDR3 DNA follows: TGCGCCAGCAGCTTGGAGGACAGCTCCTACAATGAGCAGTTCTTC. Together with reference TRBV5-1 and TRBJ2-1, the CDR3 gives the full variable domain: KAGVTQTPRYLIKTRGQQVTLSCSPISGHRSVSWYQQTPGQGLQFLFEYFSETQRNKGNFPGRFSGRQFSNSRSEMNVSTLELGDSALYLCASSLEDSSYNEQFFGPGTRLTVL.

V usage is TRBV27 and J usage is TRBJ2-7; 7 bases line up with TRBD1. There are 14 residues in the CDR3. CDR1 and CDR2 from the germline V gene are MNHEY and SMNVEV (reference sequence). The trim removed 2 bases at V and 1 base at J, leaving 2 bases unmatched. The CDR3: CASSLQGVSYEQYF. The CDR3 nucleotides are TGTGCCAGCAGTTTACAGGGGGTATCCTACGAGCAGTACTTC.

The rearrangement uses TRBV4-2 and TRBJ1-6; D is perhaps TRBD1 (6 bases). CDR1 is LGHNA and CDR2 is YNFKEQ in the germline V gene. The CDR3 contains 15 residues. V dropped 6 bases and J dropped 12 bases, with 21 bases sitting between them. In nucleotides, the CDR3 is TGTGCCAGCAGAACTCCCGGGGGGCCACGCGGACCCCTCCACTTT. This translates into CASRTPGGPRGPLHF.

Only a few counts were recorded for this clone. The V and J genes are TRBV7-2 and TRBJ1-4; D is possibly TRBD1 (5 bases). The CDR3 loop spans 15 amino acids. V was pared by 2 bases and J by 5 bases, with 12 bases between. Germline lookup yields CDR1 SGHTA and CDR2 FQGNSA. CDR3 nucleotides: TGTGCCAGCAGCTTAAGGCCAGGGATCAATGAAAAACTGTTTTTT. It is translated as CASSLRPGINEKLFF.

The V call is TRBV5-1, the J call TRBJ2-1, with TRBD2 identical over 14 bases. The CDR3 loop spans 16 amino acids. The J segment lost 8 bases and the V segment lost 3 bases, leaving 7 bases of the junction unmatched. CDR1 and CDR2 from the germline V gene are SGHRS and YFSETQ. CDR3 nucleotide sequence: TGCGCCAGCAGCTCCGGGACTAGCGGGAGAGAAGATGAGCAGTTCTTC. Translation: CASSSGTSGREDEQFF. The whole variable domain, filled in from reference TRBV5-1 and TRBJ2-1, reads KAGVTQTPRYLIKTRGQQVTLSCSPISGHRSVSWYQQTPGQGLQFLFEYFSETQRNKGNFPGRFSGRQFSNSRSEMNVSTLELGDSALYLCASSSGTSGREDEQFFGPGTRLTVL.

The chain uses TRBV6-5 and TRBJ1-1; TRBD1 matches 7 bases. The CDR3 has 13 residues. J was trimmed by 7 bases and V by 5 bases; bases with no gene match: 7. Germline V gene sequence: CDR1 MNHEY, CDR2 SVGAGI. In nucleotides, the CDR3 is TGTGCCAGCAGTATCAAGTGGGACAGTGAAGCTTTCTTT. It yields the protein CASSIKWDSEAFF.

The chain uses TRBV6-5 and TRBJ2-7; 9 bases fit TRBD2. Looked up from germline, CDR1 is MNHEY and CDR2 is SVGAGI. V gave up 8 bases and J gave up 6 bases; unmatched junction bases: 5. The CDR3 is made up of 12 amino acids. The CDR3 nucleotides are TGTGCCAGCGGTAGCGGGAGAGGCGAGCAGTACTTC. Amino acid sequence: CASGSGRGEQYF.

V gene TRBV7-2 combines with J gene TRBJ1-1, with no clear D. CDR3 length equals 14 residues. Per the germline V gene, CDR1 is SGHTA and CDR2 is FQGNSA. Deletions cut 3 bases from V and 5 bases from J, with 13 bases between. CDR3 protein: CASSFGGSQTEAFF. In DNA, the CDR3 is TGTGCCAGCAGCTTCGGAGGGAGCCAAACTGAAGCTTTCTTT.

Note on this clone: This specimen includes other DNA sequences encoding the same CDR3. CDR3 protein: CASSPAENTEAFF. CDR3 in DNA: TGTGCCAGTTCCCCCGCAGAGAACACTGAAGCTTTCTTT. This chain joins TRBV18 and TRBJ1-1; no clear D. V gave up 9 bases and J gave up 1 base, with 12 bases separating them. The CDR3 covers 13 residues. Germline CDR1 is KGHSH and CDR2 is LQKENI.

This chain joins TRBV5-1 and TRBJ1-3, with D unresolved. The CDR3 spans 14 residues. With 4 bases removed from V and 0 bases from J, the gap between germline ends came to 8 bases. The germline gives CDR1 SGHRS, CDR2 YFSETQ. DNA of the CDR3: TGCGCCAGCAGCGTGGACGGCTCTGGAAACACCATATATTTT. It is translated as CASSVDGSGNTIYF.

This rearrangement joins TRBV6-5 to TRBJ2-2, with D perhaps TRBD1 (5 bases). The ends were cut back, 4 bases at V and 1 base at J, with 7 bases in the middle. Per the germline V gene, CDR1 is MNHEY and CDR2 is SVGAGI. The CDR3 extends over 14 amino acids. CDR3 amino acids: CASSFQGNTGELFF. DNA for the CDR3: TGTGCCAGCAGTTTCCAGGGGAACACCGGGGAGCTGTTTTTT.

V usage is TRBV6-5 and J usage is TRBJ1-3; the match to TRBD1 covers 7 bases. Trimming cost V 9 bases and J 5 bases; bases outside gene matches: 13. CDR1 MNHEY and CDR2 SVGAGI come from the germline V gene. CDR3 size: 15 residues. The CDR3 coding sequence is TGTGCCAGTCTAGAGAACAGGGGCGGTCGAAACACCATATATTTT. It codes for CASLENRGGRNTIYF.

The V call is TRBV18, the J call TRBJ1-1, with 8 bases matching TRBD1. The junction had 10 bases not matched to a gene; V was cut back by 3 bases and J by 4 bases. The CDR3 totals 16 residues. CDR1 and CDR2 from the germline V gene are KGHSH and LQKENI. CDR3 sequence: CASSPRMDTGGTEAFF. The CDR3 coding sequence is TGTGCCAGCTCACCTCGGATGGACACAGGGGGCACTGAAGCTTTCTTT. The full variable domain, rest sourced from reference TRBV18 and TRBJ1-1, is NAGVMQNPRHLVRRRGQEARLRCSPMKGHSHVYWYRQLPEEGLKFMVYLQKENIIDESGMPKERFSAEFPKEGPSILRIQQVVRGDSAAYFCASSPRMDTGGTEAFFGQGTRLTVV.

The chain joins TRBV30 to TRBJ2-1; possibly TRBD2 for D (6 bases). The length of the CDR3 is 14 residues. Trimming pared 4 bases from V and 6 bases from J, leaving 16 bases between. Germline assignment: CDR1 GTSNPN and CDR2 SVGIG (reference sequence). CDR3 loop: CAWTLGLASNEQFF. The CDR3 DNA reads TGTGCCTGGACGCTGGGACTGGCTAGCAATGAGCAGTTCTTC.

The rearrangement joins TRBV6-5 to TRBJ2-5; a weak D match, TRBD2 (6 bases). Germline V gives CDR1 MNHEY, CDR2 SVGAGI. There are 15 residues in the CDR3. Trimming took 2 bases from V and 4 from J, leaving 14 bases between them. CDR3 sequence reads: CASSYLTGRGETQYF. In DNA form, the CDR3 reads TGTGCCAGCAGTTACCTCACCGGGAGAGGAGAGACCCAGTACTTC.

This chain uses TRBV19 with TRBJ2-7; TRBD2 matches 8 bases. This CDR3 region has 15 residues. Trimming took 6 bases from V and 2 from J; bases not matched to a gene: 9. Germline V gene lookup returns CDR1 LNHDA and CDR2 SQIVND (reference sequence). CDR3 region: CASSPLYGRAYEQYF. CDR3 coding DNA: TGTGCCAGTAGCCCCCTCTACGGGAGGGCCTACGAGCAGTACTTC.

The chain links TRBV7-8 to TRBJ1-1; unclear D gene. V was shortened by 5 bases and J by 5 bases, with 12 bases between the two germline ends. This CDR3 has 13 residues. Germline V gives CDR1 SGHVS, CDR2 FQNEAQ. The CDR3, as DNA: TGTGCCAGCAGCACCCGGCGGCAGACTGAAGCTTTCTTT. Amino acid sequence: CASSTRRQTEAFF.

This sequence joins TRBV30 and TRBJ1-2, with 9 bases aligning to TRBD1. Germline V lookup: CDR1 GTSNPN, CDR2 SVGIG (reference sequence). Trimming took 3 bases from V and 2 from J; bases not matched to a gene: 7. This CDR3 region has 15 residues. In DNA form, the CDR3 reads TGTGCCTGGAGGGGTCCCGGGACAGGGAACTATGGCTACACCTTC. This translates into CAWRGPGTGNYGYTF.

The V call is TRBV29-1, the J call TRBJ2-7; D gene uncertain. Trimming left V 7 bases short and J 0 bases short, with 13 bases between. Per germline, CDR1 SQVTM and CDR2 ANQGSEA. The CDR3 runs to 13 residues. The CDR3 loop is CSAFCESSYEQYF. The DNA for the CDR3 is TGCAGCGCCTTTTGCGAGAGCTCCTACGAGCAGTACTTC.

The chain is built from TRBV7-9 and TRBJ2-7, with a tentative D call TRBD1 (8 bases). Per the germline V gene, CDR1 is SEHNR and CDR2 is FQNEAQ (reference sequence). V lost 4 bases to trimming and J lost 3 bases, with 16 bases between them. This CDR3 is built from 15 residues. DNA for the CDR3: TGTGCCAGCAGCTCCCGACAGGGGAGGGACTACGAGCAGTACTTC. It codes for CASSSRQGRDYEQYF. The entire variable domain, with the rest obtained from reference TRBV7-9 and TRBJ2-7, is as follows: DTGVSQNPRHKITKRGQNVTFRCDPISEHNRLYWYRQTLGQGPEFLTYFQNEAQLEKSRLLSDRFSAERPKGSFSTLEIQRTEQGDSAMYLCASSSRQGRDYEQYFGPGTRLTVT.

This clone was counted between two and nine times. The chain combines TRBV10-2 with TRBJ1-3; 7 bases are shared with TRBD1. The CDR3 length is 13 residues. Germline V gene sequence: CDR1 WSHSY, CDR2 SAAADI. Germline trimming cut 10 bases from V and 2 bases from J; bases unmatched to any gene: 5. The CDR3 sequence is CATTGDPGNTIYF. CDR3 bases: TGCGCCACTACAGGGGATCCTGGAAACACCATATATTTT.

This rearrangement joins TRBV10-3 to TRBJ2-7; D is possibly TRBD1 (5 bases). Trimming removed 10 bases at V and 4 bases at J, with 20 bases between. There are 14 residues in the CDR3. Germline V gives CDR1 ENHRY, CDR2 SYGVKD. DNA of the CDR3: TGTGCCACGTGTGCGGCTAAAGGGGTGTACGAGCAGTACTTC. Amino acids: CATCAAKGVYEQYF.

The rearrangement joins TRBV19 to TRBJ2-5; the D gene is possibly TRBD2 (9 bases). This CDR3 region has 16 residues. The V gene lost 5 bases and the J gene lost 5 bases, with 21 bases spanning the gap. CDR1 is LNHDA and CDR2 is SQIVND in the germline V gene (reference sequence). This CDR3 is CASSSGTGLAGETQYF. The DNA for the CDR3 is TGTGCCAGTAGTTCGGGGACAGGCCTAGCGGGGGAGACCCAGTACTTC.

The CDR3 coding sequence is TGTGCCAGTAGTGCGCCGGGACAGAATTCACCCCTCCACTTT. Amino acids: CASSAPGQNSPLHF. The chain couples TRBV19 to TRBJ1-6; 7 positions match TRBD1. Germline V gene data show CDR1 as LNHDA and CDR2 as SQIVND (reference sequence). J lost 7 bases, V lost 5 bases, and 5 bases had no gene match. This CDR3 region has 14 residues.

The rearrangement uses TRBV15 and TRBJ1-5; TRBD1 matches at 11 bases. Per germline, CDR1 LNHNV and CDR2 YYDKDF (reference sequence). The CDR3 runs 17 residues. The J segment lost 3 bases and the V segment lost 1 base, leaving 5 bases of the junction unmatched. The CDR3 loop is CATSRVGTGGPNQPQHF. Written as DNA, the CDR3 is TGTGCCACCAGCAGAGTAGGGACAGGGGGTCCCAATCAGCCCCAGCATTTT.